The clone carrying this T cell receptor beta chain was seen repeatedly, ten times or more. Its specificity is unknown. These data belong to a study of glioma-infiltrating T cells. Using RNA template, CDR3s of TCR alpha and beta were amplified with iRepertoire arm-PCR. Input was roughly 85-400 ng of tissue mRNA or PBMC total RNA. TCRdb processed the multiplex PCR reads anew with MiXCR; each CDR3 protein has one entry. The data show over 100,000 distinct CDR3 sequences, less than 30% seen once. CDR1 is LGHNA, CDR2 YSLEER, per germline. Trimming took 1 base from V and 1 from J, leaving 7 bases between them. The CDR3 contains 14 residues. Study outcomes and limitations: Above-expected tissue-blood divergence occurred in all gliomas, most in low-grade ones. CDR3 overlap between tissue and blood was very small.

The chain has TRBV4-3 and TRBJ1-1; D may be TRBD1 (5 bases). The sequence was collected from a human donor with low-grade glioma or glioblastoma, undergoing nonglioma brain surgery, or in good health (not recorded which). The sample comprised glioma tissue, nonneoplastic brain tissue, or PBMCs (not recorded which). This chain's CDR3 is CASSQGQRNTEAFF. CDR3 bases: TGCGCCAGCAGCCAAGGACAGAGGAACACTGAAGCTTTCTTT.